This T cell receptor (beta chain) was identified in a study of blood T cell repertoires in COVID-19. Study summary: The cDNA or gDNA used as material had been derived from T cells, B-cell-depleted T cells, or PBMCs.

Participants spanned ages roughly 18 to 95 years and resided in 24 US areas. Two negative PCRs, clearance, or symptom resolution had been documented for recovered Cohort 3 donors. Profiled with immunoSEQ multiplex PCR; TCRdb holds only in-frame clones, not every one. The table has around 300,000 clones, 75% to 90% seen once. V shed 8 bases, J shed 3 bases, and the junction held 4 bases outside the gene matches. There are 14 residues in the CDR3. Germline CDR1 and CDR2: SGHVS and FQNEAQ. The receptor was isolated from a woman aged 40 to 55 who had recovered from COVID-19. The J gene is TRBJ2-1, the V gene TRBV7-8, with 10 bases lining up with TRBD2. The sequenced sample was PBMCs or T cells enriched from blood (not recorded which). As DNA, the CDR3 is TGTGCCAGCGGTAGCGGGGGGCTCTACAATGAGCAGTTCTTC. It yields the protein CASGSGGLYNEQFF.